These 26 T cell receptor beta chains originate from one sample sequenced in a study of T cells in Graves' hyperthyroidism and ophthalmopathy. Amplified regions were TCR beta CDR3 sequences from RNA transcripts. A first-round RT-PCR of the TCR CDR3 used the HTBI primer set. TCRdb itself ran the multiplex PCR reads through MiXCR, one entry per CDR3 protein. The repertoire holds about 560,000 distinct CDR3 sequences, 15% to 19% seen once, with roughly 6.6% in the top ten. Sequences were obtained from blood. These receptors originate from a woman in her 30s with Graves' hyperthyroidism.

This clonotype was found many times. This chain uses TRBV30 with TRBJ1-5, with a tentative D call TRBD1 (5 bases). Germline V gene data show CDR1 as GTSNPN and CDR2 as SVGIG (reference sequence). Deletions cut 1 base from V and 6 bases from J, with 10 bases between. This CDR3 comprises 13 residues. The CDR3 nucleotides read TGTGCCTGGAGTGCAGGGAAGGGTCAGCCCCAGCATTTT. Translated, it gives CAWSAGKGQPQHF.

This clonotype has at least ten counts. The V call is TRBV3-1, the J call TRBJ1-6, with 8 bases matching TRBD1. V was clipped by 6 bases and J by 7 bases; unmatched bases: 8. The CDR3 has 15 amino acids. Per the germline V gene, CDR1 is LGHDT and CDR2 is YNNKEL (reference sequence). The CDR3 sequence: CASSLGQGGNSPLHF. The CDR3 DNA reads as TGTGCCAGCAGTCTCGGACAGGGCGGGAATTCACCCCTCCACTTT.

As regards this clonotype: This may be a read error: a much more frequent sequence differs by one nucleotide. The rearrangement links TRBV6-1 to TRBJ2-1; D gene ambiguous. The CDR3 has 15 amino acids. The germline CDR1 and CDR2 sequences are MNHNS and SASEGT. This chain's CDR3 is CASKRTESSYNEQLF. CDR3 nucleotide sequence: TGTGCCAGCAAGAGGACGGAAAGCTCCTACAATGAGCAGCTCTTC.

This clonotype was found many times. The chain is built from TRBV28 and TRBJ2-5; D not resolved. The CDR3 has 15 residues. V was cut by 4 bases and J by 2 bases, with 14 bases left in between. The germline gives CDR1 MDHEN, CDR2 SYDVKM. The CDR3: CASSSILGAQETQYF. CDR3 sequence (DNA): TGTGCCAGCAGTTCGATTCTGGGCGCTCAAGAGACCCAGTACTTC.

This clonotype has ten or more counts. This chain joins TRBV10-2 and TRBJ2-1; 7 bases fit TRBD2. The V gene end was trimmed by 7 bases and the J gene end by 2 bases; junction bases not matched to a gene: 8. The CDR3 extends over 15 amino acids. The V gene's germline CDR1 is WSHSY and CDR2 SAAADI. CDR3 region: CASTSPSGPYNEQFF. DNA for the CDR3: TGCGCCAGCACCTCTCCTAGCGGACCCTACAATGAGCAGTTCTTC.

J is TRBJ1-1 and V is TRBV11-1; TRBD1 matches 10 bases. The CDR3 has 15 amino acids. In germline, CDR1 is SGHAT, CDR2 FQDESV (reference sequence). Trimming took 1 base from V and 7 from J; bases not matched to a gene: 6. DNA for the CDR3: TGTGCCAGCAGCTTAGTGGGACAGGGGAGAGGTGAAGCTTTCTTT. This gives the protein CASSLVGQGRGEAFF. The whole variable domain, filled in from reference TRBV11-1 and TRBJ1-1, reads EAEVAQSPRYKITEKSQAVAFWCDPISGHATLYWYRQILGQGPELLVQFQDESVVDDSQLPKDRFSAERLKGVDSTLKIQPAELGDSAMYLCASSLVGQGRGEAFFGQGTRLTVV.

The genes are TRBV7-2 and TRBJ2-7; D is tentatively TRBD1 or TRBD2 (5 bases each). The CDR3 is made up of 14 amino acids. Per the germline V gene, CDR1 is SGHTA and CDR2 is FQGNSA. Trimming left V 1 base short and J 6 bases short, with 13 bases between. In DNA, the CDR3 is TGTGCCAGCAGCTTAGACCTCCCGGGGCGCGAGCAGTACTTC. This encodes CASSLDLPGREQYF.

Ten or more counts support this clonotype. The chain uses TRBV5-1 and TRBJ2-3; TRBD1 matches 8 bases. After removal of 0 bases from V and 4 bases from J, the junction contained 4 bases not matched to a gene. This CDR3 comprises 15 residues. Germline CDR1 SGHRS, CDR2 YFSETQ. CDR3 region: CASSLDRGTADTQYF. The CDR3 nucleotides read TGCGCCAGCAGCTTGGACAGGGGGACCGCAGATACGCAGTATTTT.

This clonotype was found once. V is TRBV12-3 or TRBV12-4 and J is TRBJ2-2, with D tentatively TRBD1 (6 bases). The CDR3 is 15 amino acids. The V and J ends lost 3 bases and 4 bases respectively, with 12 bases between them. The CDR3 sequence: CASSLVGAPTGELFF. The CDR3 nucleotides read TGTGCCAGCAGTTTGGTGGGGGCTCCCACCGGGGAGCTGTTTTTT.

A few counts support this clonotype. V usage is TRBV27 and J usage is TRBJ1-2, with D perhaps TRBD1 (5 bases). CDR1 and CDR2 (germline): MNHEY, SMNVEV (reference sequence). The CDR3 has 13 residues. Trimming shortened V by 6 bases and J by 4 bases, and 12 bases separated the two germline ends. Here the CDR3 DNA reads TGTGCCAGCAGGGATGGGGCGCGCTATGGCTACACCTTC. This gives the protein CASRDGARYGYTF.

This chain uses TRBV5-1 with TRBJ2-1, with D perhaps matching TRBD2 (5 bases). CDR1 is SGHRS, CDR2 YFSETQ, per germline. V was clipped by 4 bases and J by 9 bases, with 17 bases between them. The CDR3 runs to 14 residues. The CDR3 protein is CASSPDPGSTEQFF. As DNA, the CDR3 is TGCGCCAGCAGCCCGGATCCGGGATCGACTGAGCAGTTCTTC.

This clonotype was observed many times. This sequence joins TRBV6-2 or TRBV6-3 and TRBJ2-1, with TRBD2 matching over 11 bases. Trimming removed 4 bases from V and 5 bases from J; junction bases left unmatched: 7. This CDR3 is built from 16 residues. From germline, CDR1 is MNHEY and CDR2 SVGEGT. CDR3 sequence (DNA): TGTGCCAGCAGTTCCTCGGGACTAGCGGCAAACAATGAGCAGTTCTTC. This translates into CASSSSGLAANNEQFF.

This clonotype has a handful of counts. V and J are TRBV7-9 and TRBJ1-4, with D possibly being TRBD1 (5 bases). The CDR3 has 12 residues. From germline, CDR1 is SEHNR and CDR2 FQNEAQ (reference sequence). V was cut by 4 bases and J by 10 bases, with 10 bases left in between. CDR3 in amino acids: CASSWGDLKLFF. The DNA for the CDR3 is TGTGCCAGCAGCTGGGGGGACCTAAAACTGTTTTTT.

About this clonotype itself: This could be a read error, since a much larger clone is one nucleotide away. V is TRBV6-5 and J is TRBJ1-6; possible D gene TRBD1, 5 bases. The CDR3 covers 16 residues. Germline V lookup: CDR1 MNHEY, CDR2 SVGAGI. The CDR3 sequence: CASSYGTTSHNSPLHF. In DNA, the CDR3 is TGTGCCAGCAGTTACGGGACCACCTCCCATAATTCACCCCTCCACTTT.

This clonotype was recorded at least ten times. The chain combines TRBV6-1 with TRBJ2-3, with 8 nucleotides matching TRBD2. CDR3 length equals 15 residues. V lost 4 bases to trimming and J lost 1 base; unmatched junction nucleotides: 4. Germline CDR1 MNHNS, CDR2 SASEGT. CDR3 residues: CASSGGTRGTDTQYF. CDR3 nucleotides: TGTGCCAGCAGTGGGGGGACTAGGGGCACAGATACGCAGTATTTT.

This clonotype was counted between two and nine times. The V and J genes are TRBV5-4 and TRBJ1-2, with 10 bases lining up with TRBD1. The V and J ends lost 2 bases and 6 bases, in that order; junction bases with no gene match: 4. The CDR3 runs to 14 residues. Germline loops: CDR1 SGHNT, CDR2 YYREEE (reference sequence). CDR3 protein: CASSFPTGGDGYTF. The CDR3 DNA is TGTGCCAGCAGCTTCCCGACAGGGGGCGATGGCTACACCTTC.

In this sample, this clonotype turned up a few times. CDR3 region: CASSLRASGNYNEQFF. In nucleotides, the CDR3 is TGTGCCAGCAGCCTAAGGGCCAGCGGAAACTACAATGAGCAGTTCTTC. The gene calls are TRBV4-2 and TRBJ2-1; a possible D gene is TRBD2 (5 bases). This CDR3 has 16 residues. V was shortened by 4 bases and J by 3 bases, with 16 bases between the two germline ends. Germline V gene sequence: CDR1 LGHNA, CDR2 YNFKEQ.

Details on this clonotype: Possible read error: a much larger clone is one base away. The CDR3 sequence is CASSLGGDRGPNPIPYDYTF. The CDR3 DNA sequence: TGTGCCAGCAGCTTGGGGGGGGACAGGGGGCCAAACCCGATCCCCTATGACTACACCTTC. The J gene is TRBJ1-2, the V gene TRBV7-2, with 12 bases matching TRBD1. The CDR3 totals 20 residues. Germline values: CDR1 SGHTA, CDR2 FQGNSA.

This clonotype was counted at least ten times. The V and J genes are TRBV7-2 and TRBJ1-1, with 8 positions matching TRBD1. The CDR3 contains 14 residues. CDR1 is SGHTA and CDR2 is FQGNSA in the germline V gene. The J segment lost 4 bases and the V segment lost 7 bases, leaving 8 bases of the junction unmatched. CDR3 in amino acids: CASTRTGSFTEAFF. The DNA of the CDR3 is TGTGCCAGCACCCGGACAGGGTCGTTCACTGAAGCTTTCTTT.

This clonotype has more than one count but fewer than ten. The chain uses TRBV20-1 and TRBJ1-1, with a weak D call TRBD1 (5 bases). Germline-derived CDR1 and CDR2 are DFQATT and SNEGSKA (reference sequence). This CDR3 contains 14 residues. V dropped 0 bases and J dropped 2 bases, with 10 bases sitting between them. CDR3 loop: CSARDSGKNTEAFF. The CDR3 bases are TGCAGTGCTAGAGATTCAGGGAAAAACACTGAAGCTTTCTTT.

The sample holds a few counts of this clonotype. The V call is TRBV29-1, the J call TRBJ1-5, with D hard to call. Germline V lookup: CDR1 SQVTM, CDR2 ANQGSEA. With 4 bases removed from V and 4 bases from J, the gap between germline ends came to 11 bases. This CDR3 has 13 residues. The CDR3 sequence: CSVVSGLNQPQHF. The CDR3 DNA sequence: TGCAGCGTTGTCTCAGGCCTAAATCAGCCCCAGCATTTT. Combining the CDR3 with reference TRBV29-1 and TRBJ1-5 gives the whole variable domain SAVISQKPSRDICQRGTSLTIQCQVDSQVTMMFWYRQQPGQSLTLIATANQGSEATYESGFVIDKFPISRPNLTFSTLTVSNMSPEDSSIYLCSVVSGLNQPQHFGDGTRLSIL.

This clonotype was detected ten times or more. CDR3 amino acids: CSVEGDSYNEQFF. CDR3 nucleotides: TGCAGCGTTGAGGGGGACTCCTACAATGAGCAGTTCTTC. The chain employs TRBV29-1 and TRBJ2-1; D is perhaps TRBD1 or TRBD2 (5 bases each). V gave up 3 bases and J gave up 0 bases, with 6 bases separating them. The CDR3 has 13 amino acids. Germline CDR1 reads SQVTM; CDR2 reads ANQGSEA.

This clonotype was observed many times. The chain has TRBV7-2 and TRBJ2-7; 7 bases match TRBD2. The germline V gene encodes CDR1 SGHTA and CDR2 FQGNSA. Trimming removed 2 bases from V and 3 bases from J; junction bases left unmatched: 10. This CDR3 region has 16 residues. The CDR3 coding sequence is TGTGCCAGCAGCTTATTGTGGCGGGAGCTACACTACGAGCAGTACTTC. Encoded protein: CASSLLWRELHYEQYF.

This clonotype turned up a few times. Being one base from a much bigger clone, this may be a read error. Lacking the conserved final phenylalanine or tryptophan, this CDR3 likely reflects a read error. The V and J genes are TRBV30 and TRBJ1-1, with TRBD1 matching 8 bases. The CDR3 has 14 amino acids. Germline trimming cut 8 bases from V and 0 bases from J; bases unmatched to any gene: 8. Germline assignment: CDR1 GTSNPN and CDR2 SVGIG (reference sequence). CDR3 in DNA: TGTGCCACAGACAGGGGTCTCATGAACACTGAAGCTTTCCTT. Encoded protein: CATDRGLMNTEAFL.

This clonotype was counted at least ten times. The chain has TRBV5-1 and TRBJ2-3, with 7 positions matching TRBD2. The V segment lost 2 bases and the J segment 5 bases; nucleotides outside the gene matches: 5. Germline V gene sequence: CDR1 SGHRS, CDR2 YFSETQ. The CDR3 runs to 14 residues. The CDR3 reads CASSFAGAVDTQYF. In DNA, the CDR3 is TGCGCCAGCAGCTTTGCGGGAGCGGTAGATACGCAGTATTTT.

This clonotype has at least ten counts. This sequence joins TRBV18 and TRBJ1-3; D is unresolved. Trimming took off 1 base at V and 4 bases at J, with 2 bases between the two ends. Germline values: CDR1 KGHSH, CDR2 LQKENI. The CDR3 covers 12 residues. The CDR3 loop reads CASSPLGNTIYF. The CDR3, as DNA: TGTGCCAGCTCACCACTGGGAAACACCATATATTTT.